The 2 T cell receptor beta chains presented below share a single source sample, sequenced in a study of cytomegalovirus exposure and HLA in healthy donors. Primers: 60 Vbeta forward and 13 Jbeta reverse. Generated by immunoSEQ multiplex PCR, the TCRdb table keeps only in-frame clones and is missing some. The sample has 190,000 or so clones; approximately 83% are singletons. Sample: PBMCs. These receptors originate from a woman aged 50 to 60 in good health and CMV-seropositive.

A remark on this clone: The sample carries other DNA sequences with the same CDR3. CDR3 sequence reads: CSVRGTEAFF. CDR3 DNA sequence: TGCAGCGTTCGGGGGACTGAAGCTTTCTTT. The chain employs TRBV29-1 and TRBJ1-1; D possibly corresponds to TRBD1 (5 bases). Germline lookup yields CDR1 SQVTM and CDR2 ANQGSEA. V was trimmed by 5 bases and J by 5 bases, leaving 6 bases between them. The CDR3 consists of 10 residues.

The chain is built from TRBV30 and TRBJ1-2; a possible D gene is TRBD1 (5 bases). V was shortened by 4 bases and J by 7 bases, with 10 bases between the two germline ends. This CDR3 is built from 11 residues. Per the germline V gene, CDR1 is GTSNPN and CDR2 is SVGIG (reference sequence). CDR3 DNA: TGTGCCTGGAATGTAGGGGCTGGCTACACCTTC. Translation: CAWNVGAGYTF.